The rows below give T cell receptor beta chains drawn from one sample of a study of beta chain features in type 1 diabetes. Clones were sequenced by immunoSEQ multiplex PCR, and TCRdb holds only the in-frame ones, with some missing. The data show almost 350,000 clones, with about 20% seen just once and around 0.044% held by the top ten. The sample taken for sequencing was naive CD4+ T cells from blood. These receptors originate from a woman between 18 and 29 years old in good health. Both conserved end residues are part of each CDR3. D genes are given only for firm matches. A row's size may be missing; if present it is once, few, many or a size class.

>TRBD1|15|-|TRBV7-3|TRBJ1-1
TGTGCCAGCAGCTTAAAAGGCAGGGGGCACACTGAAGCTTTCTTT
CASSLKGRGHTEAFF
>-|15|few|TRBV2|TRBJ2-3
TGTGCCAGCAGCAAAGGGGTAGCGGACACAGATACGCAGTATTTT
CASSKGVADTDTQYF
>-|13|-|TRBV30|TRBJ2-5
TGTGCCTGGAGTGTTGGACAGAAAGAGACCCAGTACTTC
CAWSVGQKETQYF
>TRBD2|15|-|TRBV5-1|TRBJ2-2
TGCGCCAGCAGCTTAGGACTAGCGGGAGTTGGGGAGCTGTTTTTT
CASSLGLAGVGELFF
>-|17|few|TRBV19|TRBJ2-5
TGTGCCAGTAGTACCCGGACTACTAGCCAGACGTTCGGGACCCAGTACTTC
CASSTRTTSQTFGTQYF
>TRBD1|16|-|TRBV6-5|TRBJ2-1
TGTGCCAGCAGTTTCGGACAGGGCCTAATGTACAATGAGCAGTTCTTC
CASSFGQGLMYNEQFF
>TRBD1|15|few|TRBV13|TRBJ1-1
TGTGCCAGCAGTTACCGGGGACAGGGGGAAGCTGAAGCTTTCTTT
CASSYRGQGEAEAFF
>-|14|-|TRBV5-1|TRBJ2-5
TGCGCCAGCAGCAATGGTGGCCTGGAGGAGACCCAGTACTTC
CASSNGGLEETQYF
>-|16|-|TRBV9|TRBJ1-2
TGTGCCAGCAGCCCTCGACAAACCCCTTCCACATATGGCTACACCTTC
CASSPRQTPSTYGYTF
>-|15|-|TRBV9|TRBJ2-1
TGTGCCAGCAGCCCGCCTACTACTTTGAACGATGAGCAGTTCTTC
CASSPPTTLNDEQFF
>TRBD2|15|-|TRBV7-2|TRBJ2-5
TGTGCCAGCAGCTTATACCGGGGGGGTCCGGAGACCCAGTACTTC
CASSLYRGGPETQYF
>TRBD1|14|-|TRBV5-4|TRBJ1-2
TGTGCCAGCAGCGAGGGACAGGGTGGGTATGGCTACACCTTC
CASSEGQGGYGYTF
>TRBD2|17|few|TRBV5-1|TRBJ2-1
TGCGCCAGCAGCGCTACTAGCGGGGGGGCGCTCTGGAATGAGCAGTTCTTC
CASSATSGGALWNEQFF
>-|8|-|TRBV20-1|TRBJ1-2
TGCAGAGCAGGTGGCTACACCTTC
CRAGGYTF
>-|14|-|TRBV7-8|TRBJ1-1
TGTGCCAGCAGCTTAAGACGGACTAACACTGAAGCTTTCTTT
CASSLRRTNTEAFF
>TRBD1|14|few|TRBV7-2|TRBJ1-5
TGTGCCAGCAGGTTACGAACAGGGGATCAGCCCCAGCATTTT
CASRLRTGDQPQHF
>-|13|few|TRBV19|TRBJ2-5
TGTGCCAGTAGTAAAAGGGGACAAGAGACCCAGTACTTC
CASSKRGQETQYF
>TRBD2|18|-|TRBV9|TRBJ2-3
TGTGCCAGCAGCCTGGGACTAGCGGGGGGGCTCAGCACAGATACGCAGTATTTT
CASSLGLAGGLSTDTQYF
>TRBD2|16|-|TRBV5-1|TRBJ2-1
TGCGCCAGCACCGGGACTAGCGGGAGATCAGGCAATGAGCAGTTCTTC
CASTGTSGRSGNEQFF
>TRBD1|16|-|TRBV7-9|TRBJ1-2
TGTGCCAGCAGCTTAGGGTGGGACAGGGACGTCTACGGCTACACCTTC
CASSLGWDRDVYGYTF
>-|13|few|TRBV29-1|TRBJ2-1
TGCAGCCTTCTCGGGGGACCATACAATGAGCAGTTCTTC
CSLLGGPYNEQFF